What follows describes a single TCR beta chain. The data stem from a study of shared clonotypes between healthy human individuals. The overall study: Donor ages ranged 18 to 49 years: a couple of women, a few men. Plates per donor: three CD4 naive, three CD4 memory, two CD8 naive, one CD8 memory.

Sequencing was performed with immunoSEQ multiplex PCR; in TCRdb, only in-frame clones are kept and a portion is missing. In the table there are more than 1,200,000 clones, just under 99% of which are singletons. The V end lost 6 bases, the J end lost 5 bases, and 14 bases lay between the germline ends. There are 13 residues in the CDR3. The germline gives CDR1 SQVTM, CDR2 ANQGSEA. Sequencing was carried out using naive CD4+ T cells sorted from blood. Documented subset: CD45RA+ positively selected. This receptor was taken from a man aged 25-45 years in good health. The chain employs TRBV29-1 and TRBJ1-5, with D uncertain. The CDR3 nucleotides read TGCAGCGTGGGGTTAGGAGGAGATCAGCCCCAGCATTTT. Encoded protein: CSVGLGGDQPQHF.